These T cell receptor beta chains were read from a single sample in a study of T cells in Graves' hyperthyroidism and ophthalmopathy. TCRdb independently ran MiXCR on the multiplex PCR reads; one entry per CDR3 protein. The table lists approximately 400,000 distinct CDR3 sequences, around 13% of them singletons. Sequenced sample: blood. The source is a woman in her sixties or seventies with Graves' hyperthyroidism. The CDR3 runs from the conserved cysteine through the conserved F or W. The D gene is left open where the match is weak. Rows give clone size only sometimes, using once, few, many, or a class for an expanded clone.

v_call: TRBV30; cdr3_length: 19; d_call: -; clone_size: -; j_call: TRBJ2-6; cdr3_aa: CALELSRGSGPSGANVLTF; cdr3_nt: TGTGCCCTGGAACTCTCAAGGGGGTCTGGACCGTCTGGGGCCAACGTCCTGACTTTC
v_call: TRBV18; cdr3_length: 13; d_call: -; clone_size: many; j_call: TRBJ1-1; cdr3_aa: CASSPPGWTEAFF; cdr3_nt: TGTGCCAGCTCACCACCGGGGTGGACTGAAGCTTTCTTT
v_call: TRBV11-2; cdr3_length: 11; d_call: -; clone_size: once; j_call: TRBJ2-5; cdr3_aa: CASLYQETQYF; cdr3_nt: TGTGCCAGCCTTTACCAAGAGACCCAGTACTTC
v_call: TRBV20-1; cdr3_length: 15; d_call: -; clone_size: -; j_call: TRBJ1-2; cdr3_aa: CSAREIPRQTYGYTF; cdr3_nt: TGCAGTGCTAGAGAAATCCCTAGACAGACCTATGGCTACACCTTC
v_call: TRBV6-1; cdr3_length: 15; d_call: -; clone_size: many; j_call: TRBJ1-6; cdr3_aa: CASSYRTGNNSPLHF; cdr3_nt: TGTGCCAGCAGCTATCGGACGGGGAATAATTCACCCCTCCACTTT
v_call: TRBV4-2; cdr3_length: 18; d_call: TRBD2; clone_size: few; j_call: TRBJ2-3; cdr3_aa: CASSQESALAGGSDTQYF; cdr3_nt: TGTGCCAGCAGCCAAGAGAGCGCCCTAGCGGGAGGTTCGGATACGCAGTATTTT
v_call: TRBV20-1; cdr3_length: 14; d_call: TRBD1; clone_size: -; j_call: TRBJ1-2; cdr3_aa: CSAWGAGGAGGYTF; cdr3_nt: TGCAGTGCTTGGGGGGCAGGGGGCGCAGGGGGCTACACCTTC
v_call: TRBV9; cdr3_length: 14; d_call: TRBD2; clone_size: many; j_call: TRBJ2-7; cdr3_aa: CASSVGLAGMEQYF; cdr3_nt: TGTGCCAGCAGCGTAGGACTAGCGGGAATGGAGCAGTACTTC
v_call: TRBV20-1; cdr3_length: 15; d_call: -; clone_size: -; j_call: TRBJ2-3; cdr3_aa: CSARATSPGTDTQYF; cdr3_nt: TGCAGTGCTAGAGCGACGTCTCCTGGGACAGATACGCAGTATTTT
v_call: TRBV6-2/TRBV6-3; cdr3_length: 16; d_call: -; clone_size: many; j_call: TRBJ2-3; cdr3_aa: CASSLPGRAGTDTQYF; cdr3_nt: TGTGCCAGCAGCCTCCCTGGGCGGGCGGGCACAGATACGCAGTATTTT
v_call: TRBV30; cdr3_length: 14; d_call: -; clone_size: many; j_call: TRBJ1-1; cdr3_aa: CAWRRRQVETGAFF; cdr3_nt: TGTGCCTGGAGGAGGAGGCAGGTTGAAACGGGGGCTTTCTTT
v_call: TRBV5-5; cdr3_length: 18; d_call: -; clone_size: -; j_call: TRBJ1-2; cdr3_aa: CASSLGGTLSRGGYGYTF; cdr3_nt: TGTGCCAGCAGCTTGGGGGGGACCCTCTCCCGGGGGGGTTATGGCTACACCTTC
v_call: TRBV24-1; cdr3_length: 14; d_call: TRBD2; clone_size: many; j_call: TRBJ2-3; cdr3_aa: CATSDFSGGDTQYF; cdr3_nt: TGTGCCACCAGTGATTTTTCGGGAGGAGATACGCAGTATTTT
v_call: TRBV20-1; cdr3_length: 14; d_call: TRBD2; clone_size: many; j_call: TRBJ2-5; cdr3_aa: CSVVVAGGAETQYF; cdr3_nt: TGCAGTGTGGTTGTGGCGGGAGGAGCTGAGACCCAGTACTTC
v_call: TRBV6-1; cdr3_length: 14; d_call: -; clone_size: many; j_call: TRBJ2-2; cdr3_aa: CASRRGANTGELFF; cdr3_nt: TGTGCCAGCAGGAGGGGCGCGAACACCGGGGAGCTGTTTTTT
v_call: TRBV5-1; cdr3_length: 16; d_call: TRBD1; clone_size: once; j_call: TRBJ2-3; cdr3_aa: CASSWQGARSTDTQYF; cdr3_nt: TGCGCCAGCAGCTGGCAGGGGGCGCGAAGCACAGATACGCAGTATTTT
v_call: TRBV4-2; cdr3_length: 16; d_call: TRBD1; clone_size: -; j_call: TRBJ1-2; cdr3_aa: CASSQEGQGINYGYTF; cdr3_nt: TGTGCCAGCAGCCAAGAGGGACAGGGGATCAACTATGGCTACACCTTC
v_call: TRBV12-3/TRBV12-4; cdr3_length: 16; d_call: TRBD2; clone_size: many; j_call: TRBJ2-3; cdr3_aa: CASTLRAGGSTDTQYF; cdr3_nt: TGTGCCAGCACCCTACGAGCGGGAGGTAGCACAGATACGCAGTATTTT
v_call: TRBV11-2; cdr3_length: 15; d_call: -; clone_size: many; j_call: TRBJ2-7; cdr3_aa: CASSPTRGWGDEQYF; cdr3_nt: TGTGCCAGCAGCCCCACGAGGGGGTGGGGAGACGAGCAGTACTTC
v_call: TRBV11-3; cdr3_length: 15; d_call: TRBD2; clone_size: many; j_call: TRBJ2-5; cdr3_aa: CASSSRLAGQETQYF; cdr3_nt: TGTGCCAGCAGCTCGAGACTAGCAGGGCAAGAGACCCAGTACTTC
v_call: TRBV11-3; cdr3_length: 16; d_call: TRBD1; clone_size: many; j_call: TRBJ2-3; cdr3_aa: CASSPGQGAKIDTQYF; cdr3_nt: TGTGCCAGCAGCCCCGGGCAGGGGGCTAAGATAGATACGCAGTATTTT
v_call: TRBV7-9; cdr3_length: 14; d_call: -; clone_size: -; j_call: TRBJ2-7; cdr3_aa: CASSIVAGDYEQYF; cdr3_nt: TGTGCCAGTAGTATAGTGGCAGGAGACTACGAGCAGTACTTC
v_call: TRBV5-1; cdr3_length: 14; d_call: -; clone_size: many; j_call: TRBJ2-5; cdr3_aa: CASSLTGNKETQYF; cdr3_nt: TGCGCCAGCAGCTTGACAGGGAATAAGGAGACCCAGTACTTC
v_call: TRBV5-1; cdr3_length: 14; d_call: -; clone_size: many; j_call: TRBJ2-7; cdr3_aa: CASSLGQRTYEQYF; cdr3_nt: TGCGCCAGCAGCTTGGGACAGAGGACCTACGAGCAGTACTTC
v_call: TRBV19; cdr3_length: 15; d_call: -; clone_size: -; j_call: TRBJ2-1; cdr3_aa: CATRWGRETYNEQFF; cdr3_nt: TGTGCCACTCGATGGGGGCGGGAGACTTACAATGAGCAGTTCTTC
v_call: TRBV7-2; cdr3_length: 14; d_call: -; clone_size: many; j_call: TRBJ2-7; cdr3_aa: CASSSDIWSYEQYF; cdr3_nt: TGTGCCAGCAGCTCAGACATATGGTCCTACGAGCAGTACTTC
v_call: TRBV28; cdr3_length: 16; d_call: TRBD2; clone_size: many; j_call: TRBJ2-1; cdr3_aa: CASSSQQGLANNEQFF; cdr3_nt: TGTGCCAGCAGTTCCCAACAGGGACTAGCGAACAATGAGCAGTTCTTC